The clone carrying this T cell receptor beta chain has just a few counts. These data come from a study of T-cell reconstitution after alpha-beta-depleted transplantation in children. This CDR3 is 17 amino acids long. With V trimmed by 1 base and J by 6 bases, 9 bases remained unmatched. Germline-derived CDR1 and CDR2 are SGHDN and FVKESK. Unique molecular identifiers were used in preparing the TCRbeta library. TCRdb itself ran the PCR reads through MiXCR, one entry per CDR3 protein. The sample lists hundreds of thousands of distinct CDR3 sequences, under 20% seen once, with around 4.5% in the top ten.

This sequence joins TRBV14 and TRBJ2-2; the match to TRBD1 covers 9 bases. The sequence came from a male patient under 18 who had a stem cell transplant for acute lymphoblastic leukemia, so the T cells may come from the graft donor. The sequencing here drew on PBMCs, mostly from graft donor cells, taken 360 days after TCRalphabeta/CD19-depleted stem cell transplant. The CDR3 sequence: CASSQGWTGALSGELFF. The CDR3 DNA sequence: TGTGCCAGCAGCCAAGGATGGACAGGGGCGCTGTCCGGGGAGCTGTTTTTT.